This passage covers 12 T cell receptor beta chains from one sample sequenced in a study of T cell changes during pregnancy in multiple sclerosis. Assay used: immunoSEQ multiplex PCR; TCRdb lists only in-frame clones, some missing. The sample lists under 40,000 clones; 85% to 95% were seen once. The starting material was CD4+ T cells from peripheral blood mononuclear cells, obtained in the second trimester of pregnancy. The receptor set was obtained from a female donor with multiple sclerosis, enrolled in a pregnancy study.

This clone was seen once. The genes are TRBV10-3 and TRBJ1-1, with a weak D call TRBD1 (5 bases). V lost 10 bases and J 0 bases, leaving 18 bases between the germline ends. The germline V gene encodes CDR1 ENHRY and CDR2 SYGVKD. This CDR3 has 15 amino acids. The CDR3 here is CATQTGGTVNTEAFF. The CDR3 DNA is TGTGCCACCCAAACTGGAGGGACGGTGAACACTGAAGCTTTCTTT.

This rearrangement joins TRBV7-2 to TRBJ2-1; TRBD2 matches at 8 bases. CDR1 and CDR2 from the germline V gene are SGHTA and FQGNSA. The CDR3 extends over 17 amino acids. The junction had 15 bases not matched to a gene; V was cut back by 8 bases and J by 3 bases. In DNA, the CDR3 is TGTGCCAGCCCCCGCGAATCCGGGACTAGAAACTACAATGAGCAGTTCTTC. Translating gives CASPRESGTRNYNEQFF.

This chain connects TRBV4-2 to TRBJ1-6, with TRBD1 identical over 8 bases. The V segment lost 3 bases and the J segment 6 bases; nucleotides outside the gene matches: 7. The V gene's germline CDR1 is LGHNA and CDR2 YNFKEQ. CDR3 length: 16 residues. CDR3 DNA: TGTGCCAGCAGCCAGGAGACAGGGGCGGGTAATTCACCCCTCCACTTT. This gives the protein CASSQETGAGNSPLHF.

A note on this clone: In the same sample, other DNA sequences code for this CDR3. V and J are TRBV19 and TRBJ1-2; D gene ambiguous. Per germline, CDR1 LNHDA and CDR2 SQIVND (reference sequence). The CDR3 is 11 residues long. The V gene lost 6 bases and the J gene lost 1 base, with 3 bases spanning the gap. The CDR3 protein is CASSGNYGYTF. Here the CDR3 DNA reads TGTGCCAGTAGCGGTAACTATGGCTACACCTTC.

This clone was picked up one time. The CDR3 loop reads CAWRTSGTDTQYF. The CDR3 DNA follows: TGTGCCTGGAGGACTAGCGGCACAGATACGCAGTATTTT. This rearrangement joins TRBV30 to TRBJ2-3, with 8 bases that match TRBD2. Germline V lookup: CDR1 GTSNPN, CDR2 SVGIG (reference sequence). The CDR3 has 13 residues. After removal of 3 bases from V and 1 base from J, the junction contained 0 bases not matched to a gene.

This chain uses TRBV30 with TRBJ1-3, with D maybe TRBD1 (5 bases). This CDR3 is built from 16 residues. V lost 3 bases, J lost 0 bases, and 15 bases lay in between. From germline, CDR1 is GTSNPN and CDR2 SVGIG (reference sequence). CDR3 sequence reads: CAWSRAKIGSGNTIYF. The CDR3 bases are TGTGCCTGGAGCAGGGCCAAAATAGGCTCTGGAAACACCATATATTTT.

About this clone: At one boundary the junction diverges from the germline segment, which might be a read error. The V gene is TRBV28, the J gene TRBJ2-3; weak D call: TRBD2 (5 bases). CDR1 is MDHEN and CDR2 is SYDVKM in the germline V gene. This CDR3 spans 8 amino acids. The CDR3 loop is CASSNGIF. CDR3 nucleotide sequence: TGTGCCAGCAGCAACGGGATATTT.

The chain employs TRBV7-6 and TRBJ1-4; no reliable D call. Looked up from germline, CDR1 is SGHVS and CDR2 is FNYEAQ. The CDR3 runs to 14 residues. V lost 1 base and J lost 8, with 11 bases in between. The CDR3 DNA is TGTGCCAGCAGCTTAGGTTTTGGAGGGGAAAAACTGTTTTTT. This translates into CASSLGFGGEKLFF. The whole variable domain, remainder taken from reference TRBV7-6 and TRBJ1-4, is GAGVSQSPRYKVTKRGQDVALRCDPISGHVSLYWYRQALGQGPEFLTYFNYEAQQDKSGLPNDRFSAERPEGSISTLTIQRTEQRDSAMYRCASSLGFGGEKLFFGSGTQLSVL.

This sequence joins TRBV9 and TRBJ2-1; D perhaps matches TRBD2 (5 bases). The germline V and J ends were trimmed by 0 bases and 8 bases, with 15 bases remaining between them. The CDR3 contains 15 residues. From germline, CDR1 is SGDLS and CDR2 YYNGEE. The CDR3 region is CASSVASGGGDEQFF. The CDR3 bases are TGTGCCAGCAGCGTAGCAAGCGGAGGAGGCGATGAGCAGTTCTTC.

V usage is TRBV4-1 and J usage is TRBJ2-5; tentatively, D is TRBD2 (5 bases). The CDR3 runs 15 residues. Trimming took 1 base from V and 4 from J, leaving 13 bases between them. CDR1 MGHRA and CDR2 YSYEKL come from the germline V gene. CDR3 nucleotide sequence: TGCGCCAGCAGCCAAGGTGAGCGGCCCACAGAGACCCAGTACTTC. Its protein product is CASSQGERPTETQYF.

The chain links TRBV21-1 to TRBJ1-5. TRBV21-1 is given as a pseudogene. The CDR3 is made up of 16 amino acids. This chain's CDR3 is CASSPGQGGGRQPQHF. The CDR3 region has the DNA TGTGCCAGCAGCCCAGGGCAAGGGGGGGGACGGCAGCCCCAGCATTTT.

This chain uses TRBV2 with TRBJ1-2; D remains unclear. CDR1 SNHLY and CDR2 FYNNEI come from the germline V gene. This CDR3 has 15 residues. V lost 8 bases, J lost 4 bases, and 20 bases lay in between. CDR3 sequence: CASVFQFNHPYGYTF. CDR3 in DNA: TGTGCCAGCGTATTTCAGTTTAATCATCCCTATGGCTACACCTTC. Drawing the rest from reference TRBV2 and TRBJ1-2, the complete variable domain is EPEVTQTPSHQVTQMGQEVILRCVPISNHLYFYWYRQILGQKVEFLVSFYNNEISEKSEIFDDQFSVERPDGSNFTLKIRSTKLEDSAMYFCASVFQFNHPYGYTFGSGTRLTVV.